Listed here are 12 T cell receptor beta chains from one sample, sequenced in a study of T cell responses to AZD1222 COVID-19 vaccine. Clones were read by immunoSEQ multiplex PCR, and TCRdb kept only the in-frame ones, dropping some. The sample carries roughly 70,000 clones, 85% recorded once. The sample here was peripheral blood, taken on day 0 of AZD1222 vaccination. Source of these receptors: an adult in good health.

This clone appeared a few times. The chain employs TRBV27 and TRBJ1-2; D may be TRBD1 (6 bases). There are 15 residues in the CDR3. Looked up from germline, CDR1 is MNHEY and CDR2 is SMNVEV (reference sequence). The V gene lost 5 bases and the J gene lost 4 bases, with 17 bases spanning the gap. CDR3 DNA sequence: TGTGCCAGCAGTCCCCCGGGGGCCACCTTCTATGGCTACACCTTC. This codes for CASSPPGATFYGYTF.

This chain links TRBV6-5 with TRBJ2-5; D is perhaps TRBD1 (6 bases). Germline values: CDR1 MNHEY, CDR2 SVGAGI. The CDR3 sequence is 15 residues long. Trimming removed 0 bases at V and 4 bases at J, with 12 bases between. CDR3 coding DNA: TGTGCCAGCAGTTACTCGGGCTCGACAGGAGAGACCCAGTACTTC. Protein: CASSYSGSTGETQYF.

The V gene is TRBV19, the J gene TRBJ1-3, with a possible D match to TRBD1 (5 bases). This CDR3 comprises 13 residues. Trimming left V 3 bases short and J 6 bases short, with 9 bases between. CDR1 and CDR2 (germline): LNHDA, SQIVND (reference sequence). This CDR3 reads CASSIGGTNTIYF. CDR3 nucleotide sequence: TGTGCCAGTAGTATCGGCGGGACAAACACCATATATTTT.

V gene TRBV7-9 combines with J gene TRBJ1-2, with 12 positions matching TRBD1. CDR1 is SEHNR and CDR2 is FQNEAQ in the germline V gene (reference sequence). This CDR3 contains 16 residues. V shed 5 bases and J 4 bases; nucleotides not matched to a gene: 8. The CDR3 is CASSIGTGGAGYGYTF. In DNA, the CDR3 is TGTGCCAGCAGCATAGGGACAGGGGGCGCGGGCTATGGCTACACCTTC.

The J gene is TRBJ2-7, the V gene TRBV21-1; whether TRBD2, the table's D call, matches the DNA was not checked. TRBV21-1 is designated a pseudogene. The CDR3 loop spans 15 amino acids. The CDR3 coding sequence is TGTGCCAGCACTCCGACTAGCGACCCCTTCTACGAGCAGTACTTC. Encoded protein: CASTPTSDPFYEQYF.

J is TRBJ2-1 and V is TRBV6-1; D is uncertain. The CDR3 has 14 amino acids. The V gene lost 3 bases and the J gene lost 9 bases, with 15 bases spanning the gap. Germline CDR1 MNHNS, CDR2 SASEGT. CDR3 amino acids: CASSEQTLGSEQFF. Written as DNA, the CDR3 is TGTGCCAGCAGTGAGCAGACTCTGGGCAGTGAGCAGTTCTTC.

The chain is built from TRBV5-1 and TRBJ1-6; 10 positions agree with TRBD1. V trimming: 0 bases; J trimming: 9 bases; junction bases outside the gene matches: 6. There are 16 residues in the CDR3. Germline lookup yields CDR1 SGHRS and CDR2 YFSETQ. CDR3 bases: TGCGCCAGCAGCTTGGGTAGGACAGGGGGAGTTTCACCCCTCCACTTT. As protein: CASSLGRTGGVSPLHF.

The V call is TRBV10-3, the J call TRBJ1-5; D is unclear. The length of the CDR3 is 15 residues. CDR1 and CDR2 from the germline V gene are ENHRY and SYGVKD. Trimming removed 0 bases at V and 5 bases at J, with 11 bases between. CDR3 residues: CAISESGQAHQPQHF. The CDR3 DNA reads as TGTGCCATCAGTGAGTCAGGGCAGGCCCATCAGCCCCAGCATTTT.

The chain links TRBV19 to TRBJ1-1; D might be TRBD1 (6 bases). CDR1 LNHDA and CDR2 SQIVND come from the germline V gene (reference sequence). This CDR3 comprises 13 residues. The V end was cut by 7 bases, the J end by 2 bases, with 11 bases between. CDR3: CASTSRGNTEAFF. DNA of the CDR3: TGTGCCAGTACCTCCAGGGGAAACACTGAAGCTTTCTTT.

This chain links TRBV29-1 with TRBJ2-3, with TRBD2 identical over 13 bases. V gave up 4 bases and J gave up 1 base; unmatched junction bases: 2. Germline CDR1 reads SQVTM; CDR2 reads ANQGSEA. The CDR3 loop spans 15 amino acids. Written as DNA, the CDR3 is TGCAGCGTTGGGACTAGCGGGAGTCGCACAGATACGCAGTATTTT. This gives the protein CSVGTSGSRTDTQYF.

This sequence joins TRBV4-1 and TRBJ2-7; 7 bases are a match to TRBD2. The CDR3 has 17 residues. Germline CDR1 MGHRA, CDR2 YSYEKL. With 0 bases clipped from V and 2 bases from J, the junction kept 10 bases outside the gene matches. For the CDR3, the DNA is TGCGCCAGCAGCCAAGATCGTGATAGCGGGCAGACCTACGAGCAGTACTTC. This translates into CASSQDRDSGQTYEQYF.

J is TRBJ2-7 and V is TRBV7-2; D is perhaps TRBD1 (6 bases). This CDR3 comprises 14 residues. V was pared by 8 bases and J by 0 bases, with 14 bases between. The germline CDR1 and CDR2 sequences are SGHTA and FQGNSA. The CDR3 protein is CASLRDKYSYEQYF. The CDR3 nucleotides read TGTGCCAGCTTAAGGGACAAATACTCCTACGAGCAGTACTTC.